This section outlines one TCR beta chain sequence together with its context. The antigen remains undetermined. The sample belongs to a study of radiation and T cells in renal cell carcinoma. Overall study findings and caveats: In blood, top tumor clones expanded by 2 weeks, shrinking by 4. Without pretreatment biopsies, baseline tumor clonotype presence was undetermined.

Germline CDR1 is LNHDA and CDR2 is SQIVND (reference sequence). This CDR3 spans 16 amino acids. Losses at the gene ends were 5 bases for V and 5 bases for J; bases not matched to a gene: 10. Stated time point: blood 4 weeks post-SBRT, at nephrectomy. The sample's treatment: 15 Gy SBRT to primary tumor, nephrectomy 4 weeks later. Nephrectomy followed 15 Gy stereotactic body radiation by 4 weeks. This renal cell carcinoma was of the clear cell type. The table came from immunoSEQ multiplex PCR; TCRdb's copy has only in-frame clones and leaves some out. The sample has 150,000 to 200,000 clones, about nine tenths seen once.

Sequenced here: blood, sampled from a patient whose treatment included radiotherapy and nephrectomy. This clonotype originated in a woman aged 50 to 65 with renal cell carcinoma. V gene TRBV19 combines with J gene TRBJ2-2, with 8 nucleotides matching TRBD1. In nucleotides, the CDR3 is TGTGCCAGTAGTCGTGGACAGGGAAGGGTTACCGGGGAGCTGTTTTTT. Translation: CASSRGQGRVTGELFF.